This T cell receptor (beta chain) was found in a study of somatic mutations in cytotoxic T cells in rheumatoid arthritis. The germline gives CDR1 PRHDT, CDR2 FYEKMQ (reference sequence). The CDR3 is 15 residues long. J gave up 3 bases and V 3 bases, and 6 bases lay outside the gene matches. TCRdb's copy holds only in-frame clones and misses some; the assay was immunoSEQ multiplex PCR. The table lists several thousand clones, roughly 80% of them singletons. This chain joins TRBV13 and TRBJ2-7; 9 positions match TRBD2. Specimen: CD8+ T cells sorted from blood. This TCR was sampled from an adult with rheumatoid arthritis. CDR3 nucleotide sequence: TGTGCCAGCAGCTTTACGGGACTAGCCGGCTACGAGCAGTACTTC. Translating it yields CASSFTGLAGYEQYF.